This T cell receptor (beta chain) was captured in a study of tumor T cells in aggressive B-cell lymphoma. This CDR3 has 15 amino acids. V gave up 2 bases and J gave up 4 bases; unmatched junction bases: 4. The germline V gene has CDR1 LGHNT and CDR2 FRNRAP. Here immunoSEQ multiplex PCR was the method, and the copy in TCRdb shows in-frame clones only, minus some. The data contain about 2,000 clones, roughly 80% of them singletons. The V and J genes are TRBV12-5 and TRBJ2-1; 8 nucleotides line up with TRBD2. This receptor was obtained from an adult with diffuse large B cell lymphoma. Sequencing used tumor tissue. The CDR3 sequence: CASGLPGLEYNEQFF. CDR3 in DNA: TGTGCTAGTGGTTTGCCGGGACTAGAGTACAATGAGCAGTTCTTC.